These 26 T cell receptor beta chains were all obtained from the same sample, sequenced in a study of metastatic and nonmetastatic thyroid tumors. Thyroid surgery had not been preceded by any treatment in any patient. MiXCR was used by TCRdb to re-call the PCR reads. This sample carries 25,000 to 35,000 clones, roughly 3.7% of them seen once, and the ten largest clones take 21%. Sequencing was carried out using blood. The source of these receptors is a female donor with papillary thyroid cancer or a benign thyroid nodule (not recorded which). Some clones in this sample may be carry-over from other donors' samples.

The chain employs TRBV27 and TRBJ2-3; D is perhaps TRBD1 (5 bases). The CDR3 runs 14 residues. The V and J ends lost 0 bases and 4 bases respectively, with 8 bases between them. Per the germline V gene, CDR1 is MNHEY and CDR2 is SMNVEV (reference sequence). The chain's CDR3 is CASSLSGAADTQYF. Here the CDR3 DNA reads TGTGCCAGCAGTTTATCAGGGGCGGCAGATACGCAGTATTTT.

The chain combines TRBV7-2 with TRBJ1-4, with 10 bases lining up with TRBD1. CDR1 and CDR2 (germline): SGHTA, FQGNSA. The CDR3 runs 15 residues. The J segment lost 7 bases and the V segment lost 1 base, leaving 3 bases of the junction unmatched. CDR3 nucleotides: TGTGCCAGCAGCTTAGGTGGGACAGGGGCTGAAAAACTGTTTTTT. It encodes CASSLGGTGAEKLFF.

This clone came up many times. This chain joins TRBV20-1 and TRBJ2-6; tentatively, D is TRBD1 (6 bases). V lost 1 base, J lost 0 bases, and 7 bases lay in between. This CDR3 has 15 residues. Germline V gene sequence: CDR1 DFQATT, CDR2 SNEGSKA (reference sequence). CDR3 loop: CSARVGGSGANVLTF. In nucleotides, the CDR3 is TGCAGTGCTAGAGTAGGGGGCTCTGGGGCCAACGTCCTGACTTTC.

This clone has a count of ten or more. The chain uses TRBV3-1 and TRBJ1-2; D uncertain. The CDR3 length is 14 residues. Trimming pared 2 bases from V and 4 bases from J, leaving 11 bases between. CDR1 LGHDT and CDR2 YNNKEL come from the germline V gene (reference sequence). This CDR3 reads CASSQFTLSYGYTF. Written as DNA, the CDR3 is TGTGCCAGCAGCCAATTTACCTTGAGCTATGGCTACACCTTC. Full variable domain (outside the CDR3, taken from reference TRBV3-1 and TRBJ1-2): DTAVSQTPKYLVTQMGNDKSIKCEQNLGHDTMYWYKQDSKKFLKIMFSYNNKELIINETVPNRFSPKSPDKAHLNLHINSLELGDSAVYFCASSQFTLSYGYTFGSGTRLTVV.

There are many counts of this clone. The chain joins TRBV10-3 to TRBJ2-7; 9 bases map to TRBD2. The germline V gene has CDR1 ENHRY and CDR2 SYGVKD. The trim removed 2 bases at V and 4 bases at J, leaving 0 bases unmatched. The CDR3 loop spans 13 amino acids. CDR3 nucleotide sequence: TGTGCCATCAGTGAGACTAGCGGGTACGAGCAGTACTTC. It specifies CAISETSGYEQYF.

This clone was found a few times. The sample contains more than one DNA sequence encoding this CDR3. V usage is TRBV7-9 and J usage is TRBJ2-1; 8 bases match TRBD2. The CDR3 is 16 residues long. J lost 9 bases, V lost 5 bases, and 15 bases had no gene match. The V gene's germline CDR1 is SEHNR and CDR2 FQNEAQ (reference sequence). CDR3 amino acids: CASSPPGTSPPGEQFF. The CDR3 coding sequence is TGTGCCAGCAGCCCGCCCGGGACTAGTCCTCCGGGTGAGCAGTTCTTC.

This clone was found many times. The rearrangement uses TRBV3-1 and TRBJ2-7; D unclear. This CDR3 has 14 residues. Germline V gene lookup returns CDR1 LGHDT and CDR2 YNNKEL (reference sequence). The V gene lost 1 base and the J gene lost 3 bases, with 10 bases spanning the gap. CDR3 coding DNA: TGTGCCAGCAGCCAAGCATCCAGTATCTACGAGCAGTACTTC. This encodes CASSQASSIYEQYF.

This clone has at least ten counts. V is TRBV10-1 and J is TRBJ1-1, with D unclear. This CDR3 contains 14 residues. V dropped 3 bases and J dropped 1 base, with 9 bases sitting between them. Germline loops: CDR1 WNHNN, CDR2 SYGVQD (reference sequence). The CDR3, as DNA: TGCGCCAGCAGTGAAGGGTCGACGAACACTGAAGCTTTCTTT. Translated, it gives CASSEGSTNTEAFF.

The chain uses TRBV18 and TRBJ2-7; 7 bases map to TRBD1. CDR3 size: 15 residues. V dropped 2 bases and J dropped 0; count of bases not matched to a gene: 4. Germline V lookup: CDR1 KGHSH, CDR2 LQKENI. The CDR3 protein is CASSPGQVSSYEQYF. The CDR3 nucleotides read TGTGCCAGCTCACCAGGACAGGTGAGCTCCTACGAGCAGTACTTC. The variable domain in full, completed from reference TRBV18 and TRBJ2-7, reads NAGVMQNPRHLVRRRGQEARLRCSPMKGHSHVYWYRQLPEEGLKFMVYLQKENIIDESGMPKERFSAEFPKEGPSILRIQQVVRGDSAAYFCASSPGQVSSYEQYFGPGTRLTVT.

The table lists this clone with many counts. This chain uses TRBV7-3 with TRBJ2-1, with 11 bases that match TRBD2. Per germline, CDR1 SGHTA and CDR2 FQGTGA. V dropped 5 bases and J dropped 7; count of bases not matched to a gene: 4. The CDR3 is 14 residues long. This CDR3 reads CASSVAGGGNEQFF. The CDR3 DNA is TGTGCCAGCAGCGTAGCGGGAGGGGGGAATGAGCAGTTCTTC.

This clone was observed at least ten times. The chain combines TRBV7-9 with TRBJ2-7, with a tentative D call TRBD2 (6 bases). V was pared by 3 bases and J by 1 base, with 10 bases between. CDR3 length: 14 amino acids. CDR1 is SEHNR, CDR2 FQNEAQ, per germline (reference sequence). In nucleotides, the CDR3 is TGTGCCAGCAGCTTGACTAGTGAGTCCTACGAGCAGTACTTC. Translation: CASSLTSESYEQYF. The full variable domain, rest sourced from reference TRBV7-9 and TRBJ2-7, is DTGVSQNPRHKITKRGQNVTFRCDPISEHNRLYWYRQTLGQGPEFLTYFQNEAQLEKSRLLSDRFSAERPKGSFSTLEIQRTEQGDSAMYLCASSLTSESYEQYFGPGTRLTVT.

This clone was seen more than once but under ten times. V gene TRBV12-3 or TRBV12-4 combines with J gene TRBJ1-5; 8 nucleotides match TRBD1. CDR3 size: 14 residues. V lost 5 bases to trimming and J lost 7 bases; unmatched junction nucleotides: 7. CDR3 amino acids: CASSDHRQGQPQHF. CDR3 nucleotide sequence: TGTGCCAGCAGTGATCATCGACAGGGGCAGCCCCAGCATTTT.

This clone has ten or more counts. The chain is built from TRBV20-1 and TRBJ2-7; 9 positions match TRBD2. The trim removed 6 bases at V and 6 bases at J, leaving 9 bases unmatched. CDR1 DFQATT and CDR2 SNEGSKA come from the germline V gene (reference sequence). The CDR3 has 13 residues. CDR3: CSAHAGTSIEQYF. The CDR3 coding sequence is TGCAGTGCGCATGCCGGGACTAGCATCGAGCAGTACTTC.

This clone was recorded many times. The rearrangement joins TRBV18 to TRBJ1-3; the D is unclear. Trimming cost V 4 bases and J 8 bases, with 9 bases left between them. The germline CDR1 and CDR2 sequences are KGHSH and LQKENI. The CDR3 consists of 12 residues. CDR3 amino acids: CASSRVVDTIYF. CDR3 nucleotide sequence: TGTGCCAGCTCACGGGTTGTGGACACCATATATTTT.

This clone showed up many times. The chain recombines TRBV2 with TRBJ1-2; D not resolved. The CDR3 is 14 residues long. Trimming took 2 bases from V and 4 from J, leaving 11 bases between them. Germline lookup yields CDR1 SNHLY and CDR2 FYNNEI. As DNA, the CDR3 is TGTGCCAGCAGTGAAAGTACTGGTAGCTATGGCTACACCTTC. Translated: CASSESTGSYGYTF.

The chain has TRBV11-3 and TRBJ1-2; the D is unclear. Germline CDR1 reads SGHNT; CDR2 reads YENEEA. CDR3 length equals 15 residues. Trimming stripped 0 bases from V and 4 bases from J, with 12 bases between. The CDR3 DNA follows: TGTGCCAGCAGCTTAGAAGGAGGACGGGGCTATGGCTACACCTTC. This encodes CASSLEGGRGYGYTF.

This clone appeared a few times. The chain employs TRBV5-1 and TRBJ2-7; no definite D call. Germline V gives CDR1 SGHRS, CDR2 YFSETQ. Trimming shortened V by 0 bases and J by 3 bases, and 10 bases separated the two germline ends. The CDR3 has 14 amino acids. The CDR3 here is CASSLASLGYEQYF. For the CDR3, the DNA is TGCGCCAGCAGCTTGGCCAGTCTCGGCTACGAGCAGTACTTC.

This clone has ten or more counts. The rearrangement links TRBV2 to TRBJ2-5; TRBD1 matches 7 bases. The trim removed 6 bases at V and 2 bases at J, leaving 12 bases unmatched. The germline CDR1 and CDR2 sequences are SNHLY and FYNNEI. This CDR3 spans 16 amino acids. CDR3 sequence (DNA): TGTGCCAGCAGAAAGGGGGCGGCAGGGCCTCAAGAGACCCAGTACTTC. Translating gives CASRKGAAGPQETQYF.

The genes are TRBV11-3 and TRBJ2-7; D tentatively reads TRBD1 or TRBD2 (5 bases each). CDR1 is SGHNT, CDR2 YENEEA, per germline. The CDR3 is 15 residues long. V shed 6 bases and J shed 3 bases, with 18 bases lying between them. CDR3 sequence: CASSTPGPRVYEQYF. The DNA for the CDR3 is TGTGCCAGCAGTACTCCGGGACCCAGGGTCTACGAGCAGTACTTC.

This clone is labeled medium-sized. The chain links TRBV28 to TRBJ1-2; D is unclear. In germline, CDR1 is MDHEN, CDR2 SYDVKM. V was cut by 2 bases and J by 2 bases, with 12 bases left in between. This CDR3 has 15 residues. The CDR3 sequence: CASSLHTEINYGYTF. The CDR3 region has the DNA TGTGCCAGCAGTTTACACACCGAAATCAACTATGGCTACACCTTC.

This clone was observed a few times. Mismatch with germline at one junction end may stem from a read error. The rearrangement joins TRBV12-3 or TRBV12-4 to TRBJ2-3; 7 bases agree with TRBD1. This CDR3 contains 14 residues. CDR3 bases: TGTGCCAGCAGCCGAGACAGGGTCACATATACGCAGTATTTT. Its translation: CASSRDRVTYTQYF.

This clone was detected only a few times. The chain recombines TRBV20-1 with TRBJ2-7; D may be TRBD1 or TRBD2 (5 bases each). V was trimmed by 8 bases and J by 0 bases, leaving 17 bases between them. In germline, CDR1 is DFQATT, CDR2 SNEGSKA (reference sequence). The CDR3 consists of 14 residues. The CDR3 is CSSTRDGFSYEQYF. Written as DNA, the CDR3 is TGCAGTTCAACCCGGGACGGATTCTCCTACGAGCAGTACTTC.

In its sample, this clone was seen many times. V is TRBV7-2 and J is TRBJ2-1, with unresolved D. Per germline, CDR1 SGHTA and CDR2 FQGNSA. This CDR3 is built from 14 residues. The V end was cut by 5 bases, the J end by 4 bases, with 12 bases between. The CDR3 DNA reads TGTGCCAGCAGCCAAATGGCGGAATACAATGAGCAGTTCTTC. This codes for CASSQMAEYNEQFF. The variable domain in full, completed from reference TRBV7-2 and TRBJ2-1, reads GAGVSQSPSNKVTEKGKDVELRCDPISGHTALYWYRQSLGQGLEFLIYFQGNSAPDKSGLPSDRFSAERTGGSVSTLTIQRTQQEDSAVYLCASSQMAEYNEQFFGPGTRLTVL.

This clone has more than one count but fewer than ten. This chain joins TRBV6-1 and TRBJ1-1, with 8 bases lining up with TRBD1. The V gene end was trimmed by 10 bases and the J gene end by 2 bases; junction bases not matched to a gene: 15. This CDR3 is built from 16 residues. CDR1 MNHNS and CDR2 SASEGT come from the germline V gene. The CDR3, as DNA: TGTGCCACCGACAGGGGAAGAAGTGTCTTTAACACTGAAGCTTTCTTT. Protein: CATDRGRSVFNTEAFF.

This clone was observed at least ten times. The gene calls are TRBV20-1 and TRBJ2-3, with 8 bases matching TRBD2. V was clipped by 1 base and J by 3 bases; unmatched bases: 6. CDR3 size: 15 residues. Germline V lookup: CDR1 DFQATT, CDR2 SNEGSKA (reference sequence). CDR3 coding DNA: TGCAGTGCTAGAGCGGGACTAGTTGGGACAGATACGCAGTATTTT. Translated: CSARAGLVGTDTQYF.

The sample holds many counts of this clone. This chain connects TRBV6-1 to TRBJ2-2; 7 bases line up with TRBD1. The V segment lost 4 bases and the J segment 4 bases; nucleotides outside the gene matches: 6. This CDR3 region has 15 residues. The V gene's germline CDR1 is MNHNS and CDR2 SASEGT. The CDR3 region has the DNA TGTGCCAGCAGTGCCGAGACAGGGAGCACCGGGGAGCTGTTTTTT. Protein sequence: CASSAETGSTGELFF.